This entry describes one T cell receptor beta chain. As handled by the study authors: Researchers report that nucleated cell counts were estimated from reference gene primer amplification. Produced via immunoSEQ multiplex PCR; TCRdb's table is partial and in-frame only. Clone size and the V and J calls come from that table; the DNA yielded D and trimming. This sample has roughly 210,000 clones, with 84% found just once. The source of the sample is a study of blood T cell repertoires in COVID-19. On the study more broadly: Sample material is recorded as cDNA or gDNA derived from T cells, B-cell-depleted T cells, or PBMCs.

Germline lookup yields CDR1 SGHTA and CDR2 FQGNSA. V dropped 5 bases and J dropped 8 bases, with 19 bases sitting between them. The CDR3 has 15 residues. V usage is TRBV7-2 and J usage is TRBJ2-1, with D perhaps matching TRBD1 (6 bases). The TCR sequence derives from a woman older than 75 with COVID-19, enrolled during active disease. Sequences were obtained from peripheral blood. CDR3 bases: TGTGCCAGCAGCGCCGGAGTGTACAGGGACCATGAGCAGTTCTTC. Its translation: CASSAGVYRDHEQFF.